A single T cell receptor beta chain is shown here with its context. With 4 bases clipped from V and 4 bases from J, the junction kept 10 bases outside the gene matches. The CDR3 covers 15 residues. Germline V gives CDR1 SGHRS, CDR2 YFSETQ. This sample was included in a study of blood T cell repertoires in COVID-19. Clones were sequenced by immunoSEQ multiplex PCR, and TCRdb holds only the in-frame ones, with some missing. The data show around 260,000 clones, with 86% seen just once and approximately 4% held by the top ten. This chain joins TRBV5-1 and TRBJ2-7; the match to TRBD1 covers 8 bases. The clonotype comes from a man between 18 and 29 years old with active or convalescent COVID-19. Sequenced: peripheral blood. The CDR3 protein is CASSPLLDREYEQYF. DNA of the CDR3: TGCGCCAGCAGCCCACTCCTGGACAGGGAATACGAGCAGTACTTC.